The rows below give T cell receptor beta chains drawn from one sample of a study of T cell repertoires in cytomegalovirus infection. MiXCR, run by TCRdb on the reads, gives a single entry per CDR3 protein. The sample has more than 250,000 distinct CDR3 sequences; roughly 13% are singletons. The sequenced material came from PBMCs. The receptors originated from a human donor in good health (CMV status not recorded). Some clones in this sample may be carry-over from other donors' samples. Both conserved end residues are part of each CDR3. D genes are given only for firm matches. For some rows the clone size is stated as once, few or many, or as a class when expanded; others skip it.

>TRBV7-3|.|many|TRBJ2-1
TGTGCCAGCAGCCCGTCGACTAGTAACCATGAGCAGTTCTTC
CASSPSTSNHEQFF
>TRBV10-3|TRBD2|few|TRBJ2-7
TGTGCCATCAGTGGGAGAGCGGGGGACATCTACGAGCAGTACTTC
CAISGRAGDIYEQYF
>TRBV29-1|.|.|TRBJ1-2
TGCAGCGTTGAGCCGAGCGGATTCTATGGCTACACCTTC
CSVEPSGFYGYTF
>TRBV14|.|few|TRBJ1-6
TGTGCCAGCAGCCAAGCAGTCTTTTCACCCCTCCACTTT
CASSQAVFSPLHF
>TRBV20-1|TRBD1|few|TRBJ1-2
TGCAGTGCTAGAGTGGTTGAACGGGACAGGGACTATGGCTACACCTTC
CSARVVERDRDYGYTF
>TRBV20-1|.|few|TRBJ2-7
TGCAGTGCTAGCGAGAACCTTACCCCCTACGAGCAGTACTTC
CSASENLTPYEQYF
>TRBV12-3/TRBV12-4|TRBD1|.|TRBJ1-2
TGTGCCAGCAGTCCCCACAGGGGGAGAGCGGGAGGCTACACCTTC
CASSPHRGRAGGYTF
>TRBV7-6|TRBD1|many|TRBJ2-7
TGTGCCAGCAGTTTTGGGACAGGGGGTGACGAGCAGTACTTC
CASSFGTGGDEQYF
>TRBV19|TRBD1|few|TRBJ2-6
TGTGCCAGTAGCCCGGGACAGGGGGTCTCTGGGGCCAACGTCCTGACTTTC
CASSPGQGVSGANVLTF
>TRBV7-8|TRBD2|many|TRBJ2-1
TGTGCCAGCAGTTTAAGGACTAGCCCGACTTCCAATGAGCAGTTCTTC
CASSLRTSPTSNEQFF
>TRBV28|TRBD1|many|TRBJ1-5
TGTGCCAGCAGTGTCTTGGACAGGACTACTTATAGCAATCAGCCCCAGCATTTT
CASSVLDRTTYSNQPQHF
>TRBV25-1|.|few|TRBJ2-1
TGTGCCAGCAGTGGGAGACCGGGGGAGCAGTTCTTC
CASSGRPGEQFF
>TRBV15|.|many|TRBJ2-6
TGTGCCACCAGCAGAGATGGCTCGGCCTATGCAGGGGCCAACGTCCTGACTTTC
CATSRDGSAYAGANVLTF
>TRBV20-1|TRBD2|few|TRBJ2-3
TGCAGTGCTCTACCGATACTAGCGGGAGGATTGGATACGCAGTATTTT
CSALPILAGGLDTQYF
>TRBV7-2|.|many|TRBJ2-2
TGTGCCAAACGGGCGGGGATAAACACCGGGGAGCTGTTTTTT
CAKRAGINTGELFF
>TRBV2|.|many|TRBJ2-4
TGTGCCAGCACGTACACGCTGTTACTAGCCAAAAACATTCAGTACTTC
CASTYTLLLAKNIQYF